The subject of this entry is one T cell receptor beta chain. Its antigen remains unidentified. This record belongs to a study of cytomegalovirus exposure and HLA in healthy donors. Study-wide context: Samples from HLA-typed donors yielded 65 million to 85 million unique TCRs in an early data release.

The study ran its PCR with 60 Vbeta and 13 Jbeta primers. The table came from immunoSEQ multiplex PCR; TCRdb's copy has only in-frame clones and leaves some out. The table lists about 110,000 clones, around three quarters of them singletons. Study findings and constraints: High specificity and sensitivity for cytomegalovirus status were reported for the classifier. Researchers counted around 180 TCR beta chains as cytomegalovirus-associated.

Unmatched junction bases numbered 11, after V lost 2 bases and J lost 3 bases. CDR3 length: 17 residues. CDR1 SEHNR and CDR2 FQNEAQ come from the germline V gene (reference sequence). The receptor's source is a man younger than 45 in good health and CMV-seronegative. The sample comprised PBMCs. The rearrangement links TRBV7-9 to TRBJ2-7; 9 positions match TRBD1. CDR3 sequence: CASSLFPSGTGSYEQYF. CDR3 bases: TGTGCCAGCAGCTTATTCCCCTCCGGGACAGGGAGCTACGAGCAGTACTTC.